The clone carrying this T cell receptor (beta chain) was counted only a few times. The sample comes from a study of OX40 agonist ivuxolimab in advanced cancers. Study background: The study treated patients with ivuxolimab, an agonistic anti-OX40 (CD134) antibody. Cohort: roughly 79% men, mean age about 60, aged roughly 20 to 79.

Samples of blood were obtained at baseline, on cycle 4 day 1, and on cycle 7 day 1. CDR1 and CDR2 (germline): MGHDK, SYGVNS. The CDR3 runs 12 residues. V gave up 7 bases and J gave up 14 bases, with 15 bases separating them. The data were produced by immunoSEQ multiplex PCR, yet TCRdb's version contains in-frame clones alone and is incomplete. The sample has 65,000 to 95,000 clones, roughly 87% seen once; the top ten hold approximately 0.19%. The origin of this receptor is an adult with an advanced solid tumor such as melanoma, head and neck, liver or kidney cancer. This rearrangement joins TRBV25-1 to TRBJ1-6, with no clear D. Here the sequenced sample was CD4+ or CD8+ T cells sorted from blood, taken in a trial of the OX40 agonist ivuxolimab. CDR3 DNA: TGTGCCAGCATGGGTCTTATCACAACCCTCCACTTT. This sequence encodes CASMGLITTLHF.